This T cell receptor beta chain was captured in a study of Graves' ophthalmopathy and Graves' hyperthyroidism. As for the study in general: Prior to any treatment, peripheral blood was collected at the time of initial diagnosis.

Investigators amplified TCR beta CDR3 regions from RNA transcripts. The library came from an HTBI-primed first-round RT-PCR and a second-round multiplex PCR. TCRdb fed the multiplex PCR reads into MiXCR, producing one record per CDR3 protein. Here the sample spans 300,000 to 400,000 distinct CDR3 sequences, 15% to 20% being singletons. The table lists this clonotype with many counts. V was shortened by 2 bases and J by 2 bases, with 13 bases between the two germline ends. Per germline, CDR1 MNHGY and CDR2 SVAAGI. The CDR3 length is 15 residues. The chain employs TRBV6-9 and TRBJ2-7, with D maybe TRBD1 (6 bases). The sequencing sample was made of peripheral blood. This TCR came from an adult man with Graves' ophthalmopathy. The CDR3 sequence: CASSYQGQTTYEQYF. Written as DNA, the CDR3 is TGTGCCAGCAGTTATCAGGGACAAACGACCTACGAGCAGTACTTC.